This T cell receptor (beta chain) was profiled in a study of cytomegalovirus exposure and HLA in healthy donors. This CDR3 region has 16 residues. Germline V gene data show CDR1 as SGHRS and CDR2 as YFSETQ. J was trimmed by 1 base and V by 7 bases; bases with no gene match: 11. The PCR contained 60 Vbeta and 13 Jbeta primers. Some clones are missing from TCRdb's copy, which holds only in-frame ones; the method was immunoSEQ multiplex PCR. The sample holds about 120,000 clones, around 76% seen once. The receptor's source is a man aged 55 to 69 in good health and CMV-seropositive. The rearrangement uses TRBV5-1 and TRBJ1-1; 9 bases align to TRBD1. What was sequenced was PBMCs. The CDR3: CASSRQGGGSNTEAFF. As DNA, the CDR3 is TGCGCCAGCTCCCGACAGGGGGGAGGCTCGAACACTGAAGCTTTCTTT.